The next 5 T cell receptor beta chains were all read from a single sample in a study of blood T cell repertoires in COVID-19. Profiled with immunoSEQ multiplex PCR; TCRdb holds only in-frame clones, not every one. This repertoire shows 380,000 or so clones, 88% found once; its top ten account for approximately 2%. Source material: PBMCs or T cells enriched from blood (not recorded which). These receptor sequences come from a woman aged 35 to 49 with acute COVID-19.

CDR3 residues: CASSGGWVRNTEAFF. The DNA for the CDR3 is TGTGCCAGCAGCGGGGGGTGGGTGCGGAACACTGAAGCTTTCTTT. This rearrangement joins TRBV5-6 to TRBJ1-1; TRBD1 might be the D (5 bases). This CDR3 comprises 15 residues. Germline-derived CDR1 and CDR2 are SGHDT and YYEEEE. V was pared by 4 bases and J by 1 base, with 14 bases between.

The rearrangement joins TRBV2 to TRBJ2-1, with D possibly matching TRBD2 (6 bases). The V gene's germline CDR1 is SNHLY and CDR2 FYNNEI. Trimming removed 2 bases from V and 8 bases from J, with 10 bases in between. This CDR3 has 13 amino acids. The CDR3 is CASSERWGDEQFF. The CDR3 DNA is TGTGCCAGCAGTGAAAGGTGGGGGGATGAGCAGTTCTTC. Supplemented by reference TRBV2 and TRBJ2-1, the full variable domain reads EPEVTQTPSHQVTQMGQEVILRCVPISNHLYFYWYRQILGQKVEFLVSFYNNEISEKSEIFDDQFSVERPDGSNFTLKIRSTKLEDSAMYFCASSERWGDEQFFGPGTRLTVL.

The chain links TRBV19 to TRBJ1-3; D is perhaps TRBD1 (6 bases). The CDR3 sequence is 15 residues long. Between the trimmed V and J ends, which lost 2 bases and 4 bases, there was a span of 12 bases. CDR1 is LNHDA and CDR2 is SQIVND in the germline V gene (reference sequence). DNA for the CDR3: TGTGCCAGTAGTATAACACAGGGCGGCGGAAACACCATATATTTT. Translated: CASSITQGGGNTIYF. The variable domain in full, with the rest retrieved from reference TRBV19 and TRBJ1-3, is DGGITQSPKYLFRKEGQNVTLSCEQNLNHDAMYWYRQDPGQGLRLIYYSQIVNDFQKGDIAEGYSVSREKKESFPLTVTSAQKNPTAFYLCASSITQGGGNTIYFGEGSWLTVV.

The chain recombines TRBV9 with TRBJ2-7; a possible D gene is TRBD2 (5 bases). The CDR3 length is 15 residues. Germline V CDR1 and CDR2: SGDLS, YYNGEE. Trimming stripped 4 bases from V and 1 base from J, with 15 bases between. The CDR3 region is CASSPRFGVSYEQYF. The CDR3 DNA sequence: TGTGCCAGCAGCCCCCGTTTCGGGGTGTCCTACGAGCAGTACTTC. The variable domain in full, completed from reference TRBV9 and TRBJ2-7, reads DSGVTQTPKHLITATGQRVTLRCSPRSGDLSVYWYQQSLDQGLQFLIQYYNGEERAKGNILERFSAQQFPDLHSELNLSSLELGDSALYFCASSPRFGVSYEQYFGPGTRLTVT.

The chain uses TRBV18 and TRBJ1-1; D remains ambiguous. CDR3 length: 12 amino acids. The germline CDR1 and CDR2 sequences are KGHSH and LQKENI. Trimming took 2 bases from V and 9 from J, leaving 10 bases between them. The CDR3 DNA follows: TGTGCCAGCTCACCAAGGGAGCAGAAAGCTTTCTTT. Translation gives CASSPREQKAFF.